This T cell receptor beta chain was identified during a study of blood T cell repertoires in COVID-19 (TCRdb year 2020). Broadly, across the study: Samples covering the acute and convalescent phases of COVID-19 were provided by collaborators in the United States, Italy and Spain. The material from the prospective study consisted of cDNA or gDNA derived from T cells, B-cell-depleted T cells, or PBMCs. Deeply sampled blood TCRbeta repertoires from subjects exposed to, actively infected with, or recovered from COVID-19 were included in the dataset. The repertoires were released in a freely available public database intended as a resource for research on the immune response to SARS-CoV-2. Samples were obtained from the ongoing ImmuneRACE study (first 160 participants) and from roughly 1,300 subjects provided by 6 global collaborators. A de-identified subject ID, COVID-19 status, age in years and sex were almost always included in the sample metadata. Where available, HLA class I and class II types were obtained from metadata supplied by the sample provider rather than from assay-based typing. What the study reported, not specific to this receptor: How much clinical and demographic metadata was included differed by source and by participant, and the metadata was provided uncurated.

The immunoSEQ Assay, a bias-controlled multiplex PCR, was used to amplify TCRbeta CDR3 regions from genomic DNA. Under the source paper's analysis protocol: Nucleated cell counts per sample were estimated from amplification of reference gene primers within the assay. To quantify the absolute abundance of each unique TCRbeta CDR3 rearrangement, sequence reads were collapsed and filtered. For each sample, productive Simpson clonality was calculated as the square root of Simpson's diversity index over productive rearrangements. TCRdb retrieved this table from immuneACCESS and kept in-frame rearrangements only. Not all clones are present; in checked studies, unresolved V genes account for under half, and no reason is known for the remainder. The V and J calls and clone size are taken from that table; D and trimming were inferred from the DNA. The sample table records hundreds of thousands of clones; 83% of these occur just once. The top ten clonotypes cover roughly 1.2% of the sample.

One collaborating source in Seattle enrolled patients during active infection and followed them longitudinally through the course of disease. The collaborating institutions used their own protocols to collect whole blood in K2EDTA tubes. Collaborator samples were shipped for TCRbeta analysis as frozen whole blood, isolated PBMCs, or DNA extracted from either sample type. Concerning this clone: Its specific antigen is unknown. Per-base qualities were not stored, and no clone one base away is much larger.

The sequence came from a woman younger than 45 with COVID-19, enrolled during active disease. The sample comprised peripheral blood.

The CDR3 region: CASSGGRTDTQYF. The DNA sequence is given as TGTGCCAGCTCGGGGGGTCGCACAGATACGCAGTATTTT. The rearrangement joined TRBV5-4 to TRBJ2-3; TRBD2 aligns with 7 central bases. Inclusive of the bounding cysteine and phenylalanine, the CDR3 is 13 residues long. Only the CDR3 region is kept as DNA, spanning 39 bases read in frame from base 1. Relative to germline, V is missing 7 bases and J is missing 1 base, with 3 bases of the junction outside any gene match. The germline V gene (reference sequence) specifies SGHNT as CDR1 and YYREEE as CDR2.